The entry below gives a single TCR beta chain sequence along with its context. This entry is derived from a study of blood T cell repertoires in COVID-19. Looking at the study overall: PBMCs, B-cell-depleted T cells, or T cells provided the cDNA or gDNA that made up the material.

The CDR3 sequence is 16 residues long. CDR1 is LNHDA and CDR2 is SQIVND in the germline V gene (reference sequence). The V and J ends lost 10 bases and 5 bases, in that order; junction bases with no gene match: 7. Participants came from about two dozen US areas, aged about 18 to 90 years. Grouping used clinical history reported by participants in a survey and questionnaire. Using immunoSEQ multiplex PCR, the repertoire was profiled, and TCRdb retains in-frame clones only, with some absent. The sample shows some 190,000 clones, about 80% of them seen only once. The V and J genes are TRBV19 and TRBJ2-2; 16 positions agree with TRBD2. This receptor was obtained from a man in his sixties who had been exposed to COVID-19. Specimen: PBMCs or T cells enriched from blood (not recorded which). The CDR3 region has the DNA TGTGCCACCCGGGGACTAGCGGGAGGGCCTACCGGGGAGCTGTTTTTT. Translation: CATRGLAGGPTGELFF.